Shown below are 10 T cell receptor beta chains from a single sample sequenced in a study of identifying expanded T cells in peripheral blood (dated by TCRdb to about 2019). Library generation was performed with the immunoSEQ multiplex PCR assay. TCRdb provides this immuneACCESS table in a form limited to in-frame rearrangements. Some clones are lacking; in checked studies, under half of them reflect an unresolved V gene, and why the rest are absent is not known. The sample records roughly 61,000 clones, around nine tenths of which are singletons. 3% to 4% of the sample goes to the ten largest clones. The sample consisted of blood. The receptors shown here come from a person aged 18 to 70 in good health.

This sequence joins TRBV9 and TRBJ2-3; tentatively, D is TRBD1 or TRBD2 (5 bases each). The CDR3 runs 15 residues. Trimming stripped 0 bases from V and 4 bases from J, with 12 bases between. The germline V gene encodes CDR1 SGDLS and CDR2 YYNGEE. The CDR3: CASSVAGDVADTQYF. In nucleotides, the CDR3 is TGTGCCAGCAGCGTAGCCGGGGACGTGGCAGATACGCAGTATTTT.

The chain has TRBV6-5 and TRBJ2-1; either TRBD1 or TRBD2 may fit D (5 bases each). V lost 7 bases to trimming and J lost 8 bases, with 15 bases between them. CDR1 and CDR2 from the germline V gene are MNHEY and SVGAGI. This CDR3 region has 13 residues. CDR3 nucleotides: TGTGCCAGCATGAGGGGCGTGGGTCATGAGCAGTTCTTC. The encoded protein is CASMRGVGHEQFF.

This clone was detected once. CDR3: CASSQGGEGPYNEQFF. The CDR3, as DNA: TGCGCCAGCAGCCAAGGTGGGGAGGGACCCTACAATGAGCAGTTCTTC. The chain has TRBV4-3 and TRBJ2-1; TRBD2 matches at 7 bases. CDR3 length equals 16 residues. J gave up 2 bases and V 1 base, and 5 bases lay outside the gene matches. Per germline, CDR1 LGHNA and CDR2 YSLEER.

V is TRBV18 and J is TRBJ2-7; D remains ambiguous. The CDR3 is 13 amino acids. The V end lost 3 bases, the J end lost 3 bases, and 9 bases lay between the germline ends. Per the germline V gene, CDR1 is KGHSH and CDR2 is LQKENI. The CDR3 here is CASSPYRDYEQYF. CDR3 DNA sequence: TGTGCCAGCTCACCCTACAGAGACTACGAGCAGTACTTC. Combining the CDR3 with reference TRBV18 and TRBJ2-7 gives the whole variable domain NAGVMQNPRHLVRRRGQEARLRCSPMKGHSHVYWYRQLPEEGLKFMVYLQKENIIDESGMPKERFSAEFPKEGPSILRIQQVVRGDSAAYFCASSPYRDYEQYFGPGTRLTVT.

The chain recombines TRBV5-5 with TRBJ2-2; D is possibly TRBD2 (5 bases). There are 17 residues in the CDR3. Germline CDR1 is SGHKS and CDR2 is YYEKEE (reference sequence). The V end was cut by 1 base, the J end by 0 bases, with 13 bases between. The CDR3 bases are TGTGCCAGCAGCTTGTGGTTAGGTAGCGCGAACACCGGGGAGCTGTTTTTT. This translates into CASSLWLGSANTGELFF.

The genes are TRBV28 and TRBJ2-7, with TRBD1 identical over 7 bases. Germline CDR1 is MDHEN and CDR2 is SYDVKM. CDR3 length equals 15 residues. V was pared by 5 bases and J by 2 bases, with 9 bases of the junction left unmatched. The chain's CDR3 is CASSQRQGTAYEQYF. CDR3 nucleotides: TGTGCCAGCAGTCAACGACAGGGCACCGCCTACGAGCAGTACTTC.

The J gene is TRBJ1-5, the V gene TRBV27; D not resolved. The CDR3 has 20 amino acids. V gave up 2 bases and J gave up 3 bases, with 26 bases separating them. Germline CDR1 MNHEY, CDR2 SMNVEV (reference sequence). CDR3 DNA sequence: TGTGCCAGCAGTTTAAAGTATAATACGCCGCAGAATCGACACAATCAGCCCCAGCATTTT. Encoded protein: CASSLKYNTPQNRHNQPQHF.

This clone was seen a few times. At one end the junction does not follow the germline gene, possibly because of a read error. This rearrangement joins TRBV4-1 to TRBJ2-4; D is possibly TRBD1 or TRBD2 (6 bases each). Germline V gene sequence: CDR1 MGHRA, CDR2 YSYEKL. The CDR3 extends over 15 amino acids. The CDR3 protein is CASSEDWRGRNIQYF. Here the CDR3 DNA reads TGCGCCAGCAGCGAAGATTGGAGGGGGAGAAACATTCAGTACTTC.

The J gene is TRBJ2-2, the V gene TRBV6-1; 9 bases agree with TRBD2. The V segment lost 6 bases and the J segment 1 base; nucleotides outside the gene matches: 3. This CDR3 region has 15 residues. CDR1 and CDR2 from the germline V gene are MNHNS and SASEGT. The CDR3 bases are TGTGCCAGCAGCTGGACTAGCGAGAACACCGGGGAGCTGTTTTTT. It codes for CASSWTSENTGELFF.

The CDR3 protein is CASSFGAGPVEEQYF. The CDR3, as DNA: TGTGCCAGCAGCTTTGGGGCAGGGCCAGTTGAGGAGCAGTACTTC. The chain is built from TRBV13 and TRBJ2-7, with a tentative D call TRBD1 (5 bases). V dropped 3 bases and J dropped 7 bases, with 19 bases sitting between them. This CDR3 is 15 amino acids long. The germline CDR1 and CDR2 sequences are PRHDT and FYEKMQ (reference sequence).